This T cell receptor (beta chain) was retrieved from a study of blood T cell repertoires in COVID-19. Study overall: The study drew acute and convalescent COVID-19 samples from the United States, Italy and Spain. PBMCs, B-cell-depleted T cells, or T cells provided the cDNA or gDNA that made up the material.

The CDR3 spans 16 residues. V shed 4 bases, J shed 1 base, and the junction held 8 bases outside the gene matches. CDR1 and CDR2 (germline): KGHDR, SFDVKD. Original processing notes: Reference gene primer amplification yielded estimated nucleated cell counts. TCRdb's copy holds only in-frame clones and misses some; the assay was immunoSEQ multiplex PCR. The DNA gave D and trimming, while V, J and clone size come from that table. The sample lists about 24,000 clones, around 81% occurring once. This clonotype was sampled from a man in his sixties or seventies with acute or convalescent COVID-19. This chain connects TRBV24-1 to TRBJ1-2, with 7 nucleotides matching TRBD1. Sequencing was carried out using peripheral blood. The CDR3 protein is CATSDPRQGFNYGYTF. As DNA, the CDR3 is TGTGCCACCAGTGACCCCCGACAGGGTTTTAACTATGGCTACACCTTC.